The sequence of this TCR beta chain was determined in a study of OX40 agonist ivuxolimab in advanced cancers. Study-level findings and limits: The work left the antigen specificity of expanded peripheral T cells undetermined. Doses of 0.1 to 3.0 mg/kg were accompanied by clonal expansion of CD4+ and CD8+ blood T cells by week 6.

Libraries were prepared by immunoSEQ multiplex PCR; TCRdb keeps only in-frame clonotypes and omits some of them. Of about 64,000 clones in the sample, roughly four fifths are singletons; the top ten hold around 5%. Details on this clone: Its antigen remains unknown.

This CDR3 has 17 amino acids. Germline assignment: CDR1 SGHDN and CDR2 FVKESK. V was shortened by 0 bases and J by 2 bases, with 13 bases between the two germline ends. The material was CD4+ or CD8+ T cells sorted from blood, obtained in a trial of the OX40 agonist ivuxolimab. This TCR was sampled from an adult with an advanced solid tumor such as melanoma, head and neck, liver or kidney cancer. The gene calls are TRBV14 and TRBJ2-2; D possibly corresponds to TRBD1 (6 bases). The CDR3 protein is CASSQDFGTLNTGELFF. In DNA form, the CDR3 reads TGTGCCAGCAGCCAAGATTTCGGGACACTAAACACCGGGGAGCTGTTTTTT.